Shown below are 16 T cell receptor beta chains from a single sample sequenced in a study of OX40 agonist ivuxolimab in advanced cancers. Libraries were prepared by immunoSEQ multiplex PCR; TCRdb keeps only in-frame clonotypes and omits some of them. The sample contains about 46,000 clones, about 91% of which appear only once. The sample here was CD4+ or CD8+ T cells sorted from blood, taken in a trial of the OX40 agonist ivuxolimab. The origin of the receptors is an adult with an advanced solid tumor such as melanoma, head and neck, liver or kidney cancer.

V is TRBV18 and J is TRBJ2-2; 8 bases are shared with TRBD1. This CDR3 contains 15 residues. After removal of 5 bases from V and 3 bases from J, the junction contained 5 bases not matched to a gene. CDR1 is KGHSH and CDR2 is LQKENI in the germline V gene. The CDR3 here is CASSRQGRDTGELFF. CDR3 sequence (DNA): TGTGCCAGCTCAAGACAGGGGCGAGACACCGGGGAGCTGTTTTTT.

This rearrangement joins TRBV9 to TRBJ2-5; 9 nucleotides agree with TRBD2. Germline V CDR1 and CDR2: SGDLS, YYNGEE. There are 18 residues in the CDR3. V lost 0 bases to trimming and J lost 0 bases; unmatched junction nucleotides: 9. The CDR3 here is CASSVGGVAGANQETQYF. The DNA for the CDR3 is TGTGCCAGCAGCGTAGGAGGGGTAGCGGGGGCTAACCAAGAGACCCAGTACTTC.

The chain combines TRBV15 with TRBJ2-7, with TRBD2 matching over 11 bases. This CDR3 is 16 amino acids long. Per the germline V gene, CDR1 is LNHNV and CDR2 is YYDKDF (reference sequence). Trimming took 8 bases from V and 2 from J; bases not matched to a gene: 11. Written as DNA, the CDR3 is TGTGCCACCCGCCAGACAGGACTAGCGGGTCCCTACGAGCAGTACTTC. This translates into CATRQTGLAGPYEQYF. Using reference TRBV15 and TRBJ2-7 for the parts outside the CDR3, the full variable domain is DAMVIQNPRYQVTQFGKPVTLSCSQTLNHNVMYWYQQKSSQAPKLLFHYYDKDFNNEADTPDNFQSRRPNTSFCFLDIRSPGLGDTAMYLCATRQTGLAGPYEQYFGPGTRLTVT.

In its sample, this clone was seen a few times. The V call is TRBV2, the J call TRBJ2-1; 13 bases align to TRBD2. The V gene's germline CDR1 is SNHLY and CDR2 FYNNEI. The CDR3 has 16 amino acids. V shed 2 bases, J shed 7 bases, and the junction held 5 bases outside the gene matches. The CDR3 reads CASSETGLAGRNEQFF. Written as DNA, the CDR3 is TGTGCCAGCAGTGAAACGGGACTAGCGGGGAGGAATGAGCAGTTCTTC.

The rearrangement links TRBV6-4 to TRBJ1-4, with D perhaps matching TRBD1 (5 bases). The V gene's germline CDR1 is MRHNA and CDR2 SNTAGT. V was clipped by 4 bases and J by 6 bases, with 21 bases between them. The CDR3 contains 17 residues. The CDR3 nucleotides read TGTGCCAGCAGTGTACCCCTCGAAAGGGGACGGTATGAAAAACTGTTTTTT. This encodes CASSVPLERGRYEKLFF.

The gene calls are TRBV28 and TRBJ1-2; D uncertain. The CDR3 runs to 14 residues. The V end was cut by 2 bases, the J end by 4 bases, with 11 bases between. Germline-derived CDR1 and CDR2 are MDHEN and SYDVKM. CDR3: CASSLGNRLYGYTF. The CDR3 nucleotides are TGTGCCAGCAGTTTAGGGAACCGTCTCTATGGCTACACCTTC.

This chain uses TRBV15 with TRBJ2-5, with D unresolved. The V gene lost 0 bases and the J gene lost 7 bases, with 15 bases spanning the gap. Germline CDR1 LNHNV, CDR2 YYDKDF (reference sequence). The CDR3 sequence is 15 residues long. The CDR3 spells CATSRDRGRTGTQYF. Here the CDR3 DNA reads TGTGCCACCAGCAGAGATCGAGGCCGAACTGGGACCCAGTACTTC.

The chain recombines TRBV5-1 with TRBJ2-1; TRBD2 matches 9 bases. The CDR3 consists of 16 residues. V was clipped by 0 bases and J by 3 bases; unmatched bases: 4. Per germline, CDR1 SGHRS and CDR2 YFSETQ. CDR3 amino acids: CASSLEASGDYNEQFF. CDR3 coding DNA: TGCGCCAGCAGCTTGGAGGCTAGCGGGGACTACAATGAGCAGTTCTTC.

The V call is TRBV9, the J call TRBJ2-1; the match to TRBD2 covers 9 bases. CDR3 length: 15 amino acids. Trimming took 5 bases from V and 4 from J; bases not matched to a gene: 7. Germline assignment: CDR1 SGDLS and CDR2 YYNGEE. CDR3 nucleotide sequence: TGTGCCAGCAGTGGTAGCGGGAGCGCATACAATGAGCAGTTCTTC. Translating it yields CASSGSGSAYNEQFF.

The genes are TRBV27 and TRBJ2-3; 9 nucleotides agree with TRBD2. Looked up from germline, CDR1 is MNHEY and CDR2 is SMNVEV (reference sequence). This CDR3 spans 16 amino acids. V was clipped by 3 bases and J by 2 bases; unmatched bases: 6. CDR3 region: CASSFLSGGSTDTQYF. CDR3 bases: TGTGCCAGCAGTTTTCTTAGCGGGGGTTCCACAGATACGCAGTATTTT.

The chain joins TRBV6-1 to TRBJ2-7; D might be TRBD2 (6 bases). The germline V gene encodes CDR1 MNHNS and CDR2 SASEGT. CDR3 length: 14 amino acids. V lost 5 bases and J 1 base, leaving 12 bases between the germline ends. The CDR3 sequence is CASSIRDSSYEQYF. The CDR3 DNA sequence: TGTGCCAGCAGTATCCGGGACTCATCCTACGAGCAGTACTTC.

The chain couples TRBV6-5 to TRBJ1-1; D perhaps matches TRBD1 (5 bases). CDR1 is MNHEY, CDR2 SVGAGI, per germline. Deletions cut 4 bases from V and 5 bases from J, with 11 bases between. There are 13 residues in the CDR3. The CDR3 bases are TGTGCCAGCAGTTTAGGTCAGGGAACTGAAGCTTTCTTT. It is translated as CASSLGQGTEAFF.

V gene TRBV29-1 combines with J gene TRBJ2-2; 10 bases line up with TRBD2. CDR3 size: 14 residues. Germline CDR1 is SQVTM and CDR2 is ANQGSEA. V shed 6 bases and J 6 bases; nucleotides not matched to a gene: 7. The CDR3 region is CSVYGTSAAGELFF. Here the CDR3 DNA reads TGCAGCGTCTACGGGACTAGCGCGGCCGGGGAGCTGTTTTTT.

The J gene is TRBJ2-1, the V gene TRBV14; maybe TRBD2 (6 bases). The CDR3 has 15 amino acids. Between the trimmed V and J ends, which lost 3 bases and 3 bases, there was a span of 12 bases. Germline V gives CDR1 SGHDN, CDR2 FVKESK. CDR3 DNA: TGTGCCAGCAGCCACTCGGGGGATAACTACAATGAGCAGTTCTTC. It specifies CASSHSGDNYNEQFF.

This sequence joins TRBV7-8 and TRBJ1-1; D remains unclear. Germline CDR1 reads SGHVS; CDR2 reads FQNEAQ. V was shortened by 4 bases and J by 4 bases, with 10 bases between the two germline ends. This CDR3 is built from 13 residues. The CDR3 DNA reads TGTGCCAGCAGCTCCTACCGACCCACTGAAGCTTTCTTT. Protein sequence: CASSSYRPTEAFF.

The chain has TRBV27 and TRBJ2-7; D uncertain. The CDR3 consists of 13 residues. Trimming pared 5 bases from V and 6 bases from J, leaving 14 bases between. Germline lookup yields CDR1 MNHEY and CDR2 SMNVEV (reference sequence). The CDR3 sequence is CASSPTDRREQYF. CDR3 nucleotide sequence: TGTGCCAGCAGTCCGACGGATCGGCGCGAGCAGTACTTC.